This paragraph reports one T cell receptor beta chain. Treatment specified: roughly 18 received Ad26.COV2.S at low or high dose, single or two shots; several received placebo; per-sample allocation not given. Repertoires come from day 63 after the first vaccine or placebo injection. The method was immunoSEQ multiplex PCR; TCRdb's version includes in-frame clones alone and lacks a portion of them. The sample yields about 400,000 clones, about 90% seen once. Looked up from germline, CDR1 is SGHNT and CDR2 is YENEEA. V shed 5 bases and J 6 bases; nucleotides not matched to a gene: 11. The CDR3 length is 18 residues. The sample comes from a study of Ad26.COV2.S vaccination and SARS-CoV-2 variants.

This receptor was obtained from a person aged 18-65 years who received the Ad26.COV2.S COVID-19 vaccine or a placebo. The material sequenced was peripheral blood, taken in a trial of Ad26.COV2.S vaccine versus placebo. The J gene is TRBJ2-2, the V gene TRBV11-3, with TRBD2 matching 14 bases. CDR3 region: CASSPRLAGGPRAGELFF. DNA of the CDR3: TGTGCCAGCAGCCCCCGACTAGCGGGGGGGCCTAGGGCCGGGGAGCTGTTTTTT.